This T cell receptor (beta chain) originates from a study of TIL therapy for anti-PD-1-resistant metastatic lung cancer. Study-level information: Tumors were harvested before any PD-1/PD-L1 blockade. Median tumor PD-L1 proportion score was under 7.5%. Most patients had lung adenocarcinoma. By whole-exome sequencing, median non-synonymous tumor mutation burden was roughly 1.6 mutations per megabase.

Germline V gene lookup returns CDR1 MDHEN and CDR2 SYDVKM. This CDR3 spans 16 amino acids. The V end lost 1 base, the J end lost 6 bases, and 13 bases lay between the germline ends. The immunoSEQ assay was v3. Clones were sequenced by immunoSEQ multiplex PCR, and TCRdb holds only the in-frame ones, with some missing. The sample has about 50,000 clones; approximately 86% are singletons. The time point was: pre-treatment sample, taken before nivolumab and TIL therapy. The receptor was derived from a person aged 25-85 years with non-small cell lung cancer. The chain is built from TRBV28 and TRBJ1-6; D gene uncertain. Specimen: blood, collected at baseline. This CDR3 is CASSLFRSFFNSPLHF. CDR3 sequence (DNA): TGTGCCAGCAGTTTATTTAGGAGTTTCTTTAATTCACCCCTCCACTTT. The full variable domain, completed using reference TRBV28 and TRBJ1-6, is DVKVTQSSRYLVKRTGEKVFLECVQDMDHENMFWYRQDPGLGLRLIYFSYDVKMKEKGDIPEGYSVSREKKERFSLILESASTNQTSMYLCASSLFRSFFNSPLHFGNGTRLTVT.